This record concerns one T cell receptor (beta chain) sequence. Its target antigen remains unknown. The missing CDR3 end, 3 residues past where the read stops, is filled in from the germline J gene. Every participant had a single incident cervical HPV16 infection, and women with prevalent HPV16 infections were excluded. Cervical HPV DNA was detected by MY09/MY11 PCR and genotyped by dot-blot hybridization. Under 17 mL of heparinized blood was centrifuged, after which the buffy coat was aliquoted, frozen at -30 degrees C, and then stored at -80 degrees C. Genomic DNA was extracted from buffy coat specimens using QIAGEN kits. The data derive from a study of T cells in women clearing cervical HPV infection (dated by TCRdb to the late 2010s). Concerning the study at large: The cases were 25 women with histologically confirmed HPV16-related CIN3 or worse, and 2 of these cases were invasive cancers. The roughly 27 controls were women who cleared a single incident HPV16 infection within 12 months without developing precancer or cancer. Blood from cases was drawn at the visit where the lesion was first identified, while blood from controls was drawn once the infection was no longer detected. Among cases, blood sampling came a median of approximately 150 days after lesion detection, with an interquartile range of roughly 90 to 230 days. Since only a few of the women had HLA typing available, the possibility that HLA type was acting as a confounder could not be ruled out. Nested within Costa Rica's Guanacaste HPV Natural History Study, an exploratory proof-of-principle case-control study compared TCR repertoires across cervical HPV16 outcomes. Cases and controls were matched on age within five years and on year of sample collection. Cases had a median age of roughly 35 years compared with 38 to 40 for controls, and baseline characteristics showed no significant differences between the groups. In the parent cohort, some 10,000 women aged 18 or older were enrolled in Guanacaste, Costa Rica, during about 1993 to 1994 and then followed for under nine years. Quality controls consisted of five blinded duplicates per group, for a total of approximately 60 samples made up of roughly 50 participants and around 10 replicates. Broad study findings and their caveats: Cases were distinguished from controls with an estimated AUC of approximately 0.8 by random forest classifiers combining richness and V gene abundances. CIN3+ cases had significantly higher TCR repertoire richness than controls across sequencing depths, but evenness did not differ between the groups. Lower TRBV6-7 relative abundance was observed in cases than in controls (roughly 0.12% versus 0.15%; Bonferroni P = 0.0008). The cross-sectional design could not show whether the associations came before the infection or were a result of it, and neither effector/memory subsets nor HPV-specific T cells were isolated. Because T-cell numbers per sample were unknown, differences in richness could reflect varying T-cell content rather than repertoire biology.

Using the immunoSEQ assay, multiplex PCR amplified TCR beta CDR3 regions from an average of approximately 1,100 ng of genomic DNA per sample. To correct primer bias, the assay used a complete synthetic TCR repertoire to set an amplification baseline. The amplicons were sequenced using the Illumina platform. The authors processed their data as follows. Error correction of the sequences involved clustering with frequency ratios plus a modified nearest-neighbor algorithm, after which the sequences were analyzed in the immunoSEQ Analyzer using IMGT gene definitions. At each rarefaction depth, TCR richness and evenness were averaged across 20 rarefaction repeats, and any sample with fewer sequences than the depth was left out. Wilcoxon rank sum tests with FDR correction were used to compare V, D and J gene relative abundances between the groups. For the blinded duplicates, the intraclass correlation was 95% to 97% for TCR richness and averaged about 76% across about 67 gene segments. The table was pulled from immuneACCESS by TCRdb, which kept in-frame rearrangements only. Such tables lose some clones; where checked, under half of the loss comes from unresolved V genes, and the rest has no known cause. Clonal size and the V and J genes are those of that table, whereas D and trimming came from the DNA. The sample has about 20,000 clones on record. Together, the top ten hold 5% of the sample.

Including cysteine and phenylalanine, the CDR3 has 19 amino acids. The DNA shown is the part of the CDR3 that was read: 48 bases, in frame from base 1. V is shortened by 6 bases, J by 0 bases, and the region joining them spans 24 bases. The germline V gene yields MRHNA for CDR1 and SNTAGT for CDR2. Rearrangement joined TRBV6-4 to TRBJ2-4, with TRBD2 as a weak D call on 6 bases. Sample: blood buffy coat. This receptor was identified in a woman aged 18 to 75 with a cervical HPV16 infection that either progressed to CIN3+ or cleared (not recorded which). The covered CDR3 bases are TGTGCCAGCAGGGACGCTCTACTCGGGGCGGGGCTAGCCAAAAACATT. Translated, it reads CASRDALLGAGLAKNI. The entire CDR3 is CASRDALLGAGLAKNIQYF.